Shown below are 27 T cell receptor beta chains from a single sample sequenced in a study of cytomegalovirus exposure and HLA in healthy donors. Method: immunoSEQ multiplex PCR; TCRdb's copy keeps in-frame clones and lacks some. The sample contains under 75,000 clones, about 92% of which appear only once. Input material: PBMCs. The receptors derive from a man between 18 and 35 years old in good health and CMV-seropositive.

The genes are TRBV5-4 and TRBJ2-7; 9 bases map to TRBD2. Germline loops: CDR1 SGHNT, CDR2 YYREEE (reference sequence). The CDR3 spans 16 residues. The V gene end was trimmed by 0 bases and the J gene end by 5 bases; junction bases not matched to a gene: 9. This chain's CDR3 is CASSLEGGSGSHEQYF. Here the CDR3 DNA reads TGTGCCAGCAGCTTGGAGGGTGGTAGCGGGAGCCACGAGCAGTACTTC.

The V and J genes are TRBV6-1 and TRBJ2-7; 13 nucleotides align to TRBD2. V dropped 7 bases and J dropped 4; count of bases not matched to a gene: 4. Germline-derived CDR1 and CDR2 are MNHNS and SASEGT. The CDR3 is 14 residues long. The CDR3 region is CASNRLAGGYEQYF. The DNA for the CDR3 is TGTGCCAGCAACCGACTAGCGGGAGGTTACGAGCAGTACTTC.

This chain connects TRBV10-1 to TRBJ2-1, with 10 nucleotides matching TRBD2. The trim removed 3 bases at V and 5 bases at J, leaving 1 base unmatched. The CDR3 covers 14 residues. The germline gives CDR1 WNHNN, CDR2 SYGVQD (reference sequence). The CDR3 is CASSDLAGDNEQFF. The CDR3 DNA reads TGCGCCAGCAGTGATCTAGCGGGAGACAATGAGCAGTTCTTC.

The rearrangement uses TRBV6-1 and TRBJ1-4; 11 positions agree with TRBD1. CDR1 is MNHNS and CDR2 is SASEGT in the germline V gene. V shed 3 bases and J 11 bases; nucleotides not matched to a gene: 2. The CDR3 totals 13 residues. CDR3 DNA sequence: TGTGCCAGCAGTGACGGACAGGGGGCCAAACTGTTTTTT. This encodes CASSDGQGAKLFF.

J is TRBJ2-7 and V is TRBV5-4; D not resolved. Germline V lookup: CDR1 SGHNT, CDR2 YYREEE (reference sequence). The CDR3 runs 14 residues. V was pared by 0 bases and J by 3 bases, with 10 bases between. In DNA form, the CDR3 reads TGTGCCAGCAGCTTGGGTAGATACGACTACGAGCAGTACTTC. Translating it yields CASSLGRYDYEQYF.

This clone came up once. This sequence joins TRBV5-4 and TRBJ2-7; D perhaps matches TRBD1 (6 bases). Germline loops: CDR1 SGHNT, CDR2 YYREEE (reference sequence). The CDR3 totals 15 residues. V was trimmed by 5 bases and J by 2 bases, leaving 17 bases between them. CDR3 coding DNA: TGTGCCAGCAGTCGCGTCGCGTCAGGGGCCTACGAGCAGTACTTC. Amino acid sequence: CASSRVASGAYEQYF.

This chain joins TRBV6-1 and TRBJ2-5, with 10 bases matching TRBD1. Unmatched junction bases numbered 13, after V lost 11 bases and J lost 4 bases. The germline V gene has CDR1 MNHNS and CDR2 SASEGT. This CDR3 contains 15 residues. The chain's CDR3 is CAGGRDRGRTETQYF. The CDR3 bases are TGTGCCGGGGGAAGGGACAGGGGACGCACAGAGACCCAGTACTTC.

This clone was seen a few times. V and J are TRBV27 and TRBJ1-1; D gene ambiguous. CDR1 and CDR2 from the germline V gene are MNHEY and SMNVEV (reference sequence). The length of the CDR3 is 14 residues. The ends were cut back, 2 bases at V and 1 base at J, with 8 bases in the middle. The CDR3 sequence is CASSLMRGNTEAFF. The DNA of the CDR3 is TGTGCCAGCAGTTTAATGCGGGGGAACACTGAAGCTTTCTTT.

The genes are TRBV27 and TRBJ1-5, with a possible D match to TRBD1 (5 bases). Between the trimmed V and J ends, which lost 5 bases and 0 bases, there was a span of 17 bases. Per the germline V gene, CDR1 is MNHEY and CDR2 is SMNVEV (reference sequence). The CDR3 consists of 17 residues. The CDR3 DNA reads TGTGCCAGCAGTCCCCGGGGGTGGGCAGATAGCAATCAGCCCCAGCATTTT. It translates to CASSPRGWADSNQPQHF.

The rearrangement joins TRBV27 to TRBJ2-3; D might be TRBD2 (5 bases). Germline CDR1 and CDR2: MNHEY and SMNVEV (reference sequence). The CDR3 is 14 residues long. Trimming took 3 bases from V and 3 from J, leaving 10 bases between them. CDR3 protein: CASSFDGITDTQYF. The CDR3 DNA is TGTGCCAGCAGTTTTGACGGGATAACAGATACGCAGTATTTT.

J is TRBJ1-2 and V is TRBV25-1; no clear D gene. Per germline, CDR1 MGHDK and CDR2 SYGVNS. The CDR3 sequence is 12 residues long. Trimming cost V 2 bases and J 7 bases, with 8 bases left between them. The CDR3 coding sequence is TGTGCCAGCAGTGAACTTCGGGGTGGCTACACCTTC. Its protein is CASSELRGGYTF.

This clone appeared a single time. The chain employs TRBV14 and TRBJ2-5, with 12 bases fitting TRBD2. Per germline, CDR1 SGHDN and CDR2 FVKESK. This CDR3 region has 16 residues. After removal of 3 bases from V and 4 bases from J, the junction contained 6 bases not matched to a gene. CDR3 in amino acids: CASSHALTSGRETQYF. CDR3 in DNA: TGTGCCAGCAGCCATGCATTGACTAGCGGGAGAGAGACCCAGTACTTC.

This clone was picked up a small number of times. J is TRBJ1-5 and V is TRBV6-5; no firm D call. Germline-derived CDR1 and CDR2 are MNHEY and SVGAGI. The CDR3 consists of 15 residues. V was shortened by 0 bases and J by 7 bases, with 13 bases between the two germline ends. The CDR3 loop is CASSYSIEKEQPQHF. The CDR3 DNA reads TGTGCCAGCAGTTACTCGATAGAGAAAGAGCAGCCCCAGCATTTT.

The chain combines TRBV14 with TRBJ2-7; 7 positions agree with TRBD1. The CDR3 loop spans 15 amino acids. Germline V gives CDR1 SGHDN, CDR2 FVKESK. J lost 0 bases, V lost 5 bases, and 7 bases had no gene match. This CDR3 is CASSAGQVSSYEQYF. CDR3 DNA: TGTGCCAGCAGCGCTGGACAGGTGAGCTCCTACGAGCAGTACTTC.

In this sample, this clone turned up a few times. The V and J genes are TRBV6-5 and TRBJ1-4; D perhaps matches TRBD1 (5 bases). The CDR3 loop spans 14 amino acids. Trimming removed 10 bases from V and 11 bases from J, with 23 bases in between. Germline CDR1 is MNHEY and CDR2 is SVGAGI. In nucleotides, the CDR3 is TGTGCCACCCGGCGGGGGGACGGGGTATCCAAACTGTTTTTT. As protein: CATRRGDGVSKLFF.

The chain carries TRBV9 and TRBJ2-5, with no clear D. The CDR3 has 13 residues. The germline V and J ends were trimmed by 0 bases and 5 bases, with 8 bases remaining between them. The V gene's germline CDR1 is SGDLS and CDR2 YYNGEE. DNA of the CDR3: TGTGCCAGCAGCGTAGTTTCCGGGGAGACCCAGTACTTC. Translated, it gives CASSVVSGETQYF. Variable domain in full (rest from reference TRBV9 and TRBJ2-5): DSGVTQTPKHLITATGQRVTLRCSPRSGDLSVYWYQQSLDQGLQFLIQYYNGEERAKGNILERFSAQQFPDLHSELNLSSLELGDSALYFCASSVVSGETQYFGPGTRLLVL.

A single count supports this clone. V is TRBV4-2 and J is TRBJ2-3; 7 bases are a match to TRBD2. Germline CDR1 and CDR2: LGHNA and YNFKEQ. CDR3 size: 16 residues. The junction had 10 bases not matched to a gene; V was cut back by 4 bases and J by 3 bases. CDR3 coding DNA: TGTGCCAGCAGCCCCCCCTATTGGCGGGAGACAGATACGCAGTATTTT. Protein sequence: CASSPPYWRETDTQYF.

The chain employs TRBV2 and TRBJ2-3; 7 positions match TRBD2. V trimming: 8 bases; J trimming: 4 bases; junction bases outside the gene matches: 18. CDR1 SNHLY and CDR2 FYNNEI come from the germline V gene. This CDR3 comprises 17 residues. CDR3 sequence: CASVFPIAGAGADTQYF. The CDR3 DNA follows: TGTGCCAGCGTTTTCCCCATAGCGGGTGCCGGTGCAGATACGCAGTATTTT.

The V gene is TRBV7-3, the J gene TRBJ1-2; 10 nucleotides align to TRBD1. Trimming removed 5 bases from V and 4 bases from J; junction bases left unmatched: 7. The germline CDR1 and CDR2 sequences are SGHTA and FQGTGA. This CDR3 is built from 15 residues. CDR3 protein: CASSLGTGDSYGYTF. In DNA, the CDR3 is TGTGCCAGCAGCCTCGGGACAGGGGATAGCTATGGCTACACCTTC.

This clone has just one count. The CDR3 here is CASRLAGAAGQETQYF. DNA of the CDR3: TGCGCCAGCAGACTAGCTGGCGCAGCGGGGCAAGAGACCCAGTACTTC. The V and J genes are TRBV5-1 and TRBJ2-5, with 7 bases aligning to TRBD2. V lost 5 bases and J lost 2; bases outside the gene matches: 12. The CDR3 spans 16 residues. The germline V gene encodes CDR1 SGHRS and CDR2 YFSETQ.

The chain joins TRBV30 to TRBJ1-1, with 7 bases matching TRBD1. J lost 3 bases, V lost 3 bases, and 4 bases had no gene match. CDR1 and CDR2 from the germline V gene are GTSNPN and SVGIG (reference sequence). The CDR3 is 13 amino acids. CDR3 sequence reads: CAWSATGDTEAFF. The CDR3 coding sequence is TGTGCCTGGAGCGCTACAGGGGACACTGAAGCTTTCTTT.

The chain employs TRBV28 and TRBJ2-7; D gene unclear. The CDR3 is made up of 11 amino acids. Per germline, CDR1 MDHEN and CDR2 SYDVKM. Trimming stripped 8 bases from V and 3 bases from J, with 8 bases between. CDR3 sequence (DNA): TGTGCCAGCCGATCTATCTACGAGCAGTACTTC. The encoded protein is CASRSIYEQYF.

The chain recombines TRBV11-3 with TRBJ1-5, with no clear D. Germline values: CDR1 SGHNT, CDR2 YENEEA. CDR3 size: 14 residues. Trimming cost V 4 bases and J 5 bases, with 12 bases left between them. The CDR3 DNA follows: TGTGCCAGCAGCTCCCAGGATCCATATCAGCCCCAGCATTTT. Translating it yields CASSSQDPYQPQHF.

CDR3 residues: CASSPTYEQYF. CDR3 DNA sequence: TGTGCCAGCAGCCCTACCTACGAGCAGTACTTC. The chain combines TRBV7-9 with TRBJ2-7; no clear D gene. V was cut by 5 bases and J by 2 bases, with 4 bases left in between. Germline lookup yields CDR1 SEHNR and CDR2 FQNEAQ (reference sequence). This CDR3 is built from 11 residues.

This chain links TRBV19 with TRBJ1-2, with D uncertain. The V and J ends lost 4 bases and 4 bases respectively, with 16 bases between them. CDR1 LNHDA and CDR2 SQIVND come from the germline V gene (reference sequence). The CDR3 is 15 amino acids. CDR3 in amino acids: CASSTSLGSIYGYTF. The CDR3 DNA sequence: TGTGCCAGTAGTACGAGTTTGGGCAGCATCTATGGCTACACCTTC.

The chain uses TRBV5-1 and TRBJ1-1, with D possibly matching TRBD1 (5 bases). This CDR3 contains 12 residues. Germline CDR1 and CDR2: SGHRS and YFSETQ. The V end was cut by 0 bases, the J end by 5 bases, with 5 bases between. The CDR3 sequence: CASSLEGTEAFF. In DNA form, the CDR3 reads TGCGCCAGCAGCTTGGAGGGGACTGAAGCTTTCTTT.

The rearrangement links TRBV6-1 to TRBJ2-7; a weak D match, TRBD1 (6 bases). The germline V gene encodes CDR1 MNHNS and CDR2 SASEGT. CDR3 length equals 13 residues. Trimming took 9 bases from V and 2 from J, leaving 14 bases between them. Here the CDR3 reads CASEPQGTYEQYF. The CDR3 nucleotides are TGTGCCAGTGAGCCACAGGGTACCTACGAGCAGTACTTC.